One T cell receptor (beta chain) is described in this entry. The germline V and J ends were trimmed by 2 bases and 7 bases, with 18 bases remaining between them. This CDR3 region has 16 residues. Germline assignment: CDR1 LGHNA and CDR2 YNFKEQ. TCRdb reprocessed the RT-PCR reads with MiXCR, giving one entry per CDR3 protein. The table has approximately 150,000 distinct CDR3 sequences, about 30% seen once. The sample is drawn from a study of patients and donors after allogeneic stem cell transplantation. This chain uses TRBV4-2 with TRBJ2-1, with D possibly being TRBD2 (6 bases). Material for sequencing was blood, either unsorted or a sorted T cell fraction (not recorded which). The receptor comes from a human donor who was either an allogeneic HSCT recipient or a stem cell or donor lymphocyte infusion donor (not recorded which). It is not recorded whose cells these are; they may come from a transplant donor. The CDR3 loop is CASSQPWREMRNEQFF. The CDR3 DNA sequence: TGTGCCAGCAGCCAACCTTGGCGGGAAATGCGGAATGAGCAGTTCTTC.